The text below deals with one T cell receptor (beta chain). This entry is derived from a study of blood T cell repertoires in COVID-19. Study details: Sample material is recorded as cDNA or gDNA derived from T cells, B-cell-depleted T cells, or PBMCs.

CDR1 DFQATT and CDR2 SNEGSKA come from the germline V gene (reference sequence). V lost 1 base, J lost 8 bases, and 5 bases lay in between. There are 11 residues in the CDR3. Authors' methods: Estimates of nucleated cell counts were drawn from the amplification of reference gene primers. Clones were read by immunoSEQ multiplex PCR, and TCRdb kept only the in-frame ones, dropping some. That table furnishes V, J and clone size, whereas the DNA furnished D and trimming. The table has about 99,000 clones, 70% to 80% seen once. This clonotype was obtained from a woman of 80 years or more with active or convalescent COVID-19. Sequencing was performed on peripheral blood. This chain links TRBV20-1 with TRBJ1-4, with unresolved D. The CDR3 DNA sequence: TGCAGTGCTAGAGGGAGAGAAAAACTGTTTTTT. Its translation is CSARGREKLFF.